A single sample gave rise to the 4 T cell receptor beta chains below, sequenced in a study of post-analysis software for immune sequencing data. Antigens for these TCRs are unknown. General study findings and limits: Patients carried roughly five TRBV segments more frequently than controls did, and TRBV5-6, TRBV5-1 and TRBV20-1 were among them.

Incorporated into the TCR beta cDNA libraries were unique molecular identifiers, which served to reduce PCR and sequencing biases. Each CDR3 protein gets one entry after TCRdb re-called the PCR reads with MiXCR. The data contain 600,000 to 750,000 distinct CDR3 sequences, approximately 59% of them singletons. Source material: blood. All receptors come from a girl between 2 and 10 years old with multiple sclerosis.

V is TRBV5-1 and J is TRBJ2-7, with 10 bases aligning to TRBD1. The CDR3 extends over 13 amino acids. Germline CDR1 is SGHRS and CDR2 is YFSETQ. Trimming at V came to 6 bases and at J to 4 bases, leaving 4 bases not matched to a gene. CDR3 bases: TGCGCCAGCAACGGGGACAGGGGTTACGAGCAGTACTTC. This sequence encodes CASNGDRGYEQYF.

CDR3 loop: CASSSRTGIRNEQFF. The CDR3 DNA follows: TGTGCCAGCAGCTCAAGGACAGGGATTCGAAATGAGCAGTTCTTC. The rearrangement uses TRBV7-2 and TRBJ2-1, with 8 nucleotides matching TRBD1. CDR1 SGHTA and CDR2 FQGNSA come from the germline V gene. The CDR3 contains 15 residues. J was trimmed by 7 bases and V by 4 bases; bases with no gene match: 9.

This clonotype occurred a few times. V and J are TRBV3-1 and TRBJ2-7, with 7 bases identical to TRBD2. The V gene's germline CDR1 is LGHDT and CDR2 YNNKEL (reference sequence). Losses at the gene ends were 6 bases for V and 0 bases for J; bases not matched to a gene: 8. CDR3 length: 15 amino acids. CDR3: CASSPRGLDSYEQYF. CDR3 in DNA: TGTGCCAGCAGTCCTCGTGGACTAGACTCCTACGAGCAGTACTTC.

This clonotype was found a few times. This chain connects TRBV5-1 to TRBJ2-1; no reliable D call. Per the germline V gene, CDR1 is SGHRS and CDR2 is YFSETQ. V was cut by 6 bases and J by 2 bases, with 12 bases left in between. The length of the CDR3 is 14 residues. CDR3 loop: CASMNSPPYNEQFF. In DNA form, the CDR3 reads TGCGCCAGCATGAACAGTCCGCCCTACAATGAGCAGTTCTTC. Full variable domain (outside the CDR3, taken from reference TRBV5-1 and TRBJ2-1): KAGVTQTPRYLIKTRGQQVTLSCSPISGHRSVSWYQQTPGQGLQFLFEYFSETQRNKGNFPGRFSGRQFSNSRSEMNVSTLELGDSALYLCASMNSPPYNEQFFGPGTRLTVL.